One and the same sample provided the 6 T cell receptor beta chains below, sequenced in a study of blood T cell repertoires in COVID-19. Profiling relied on immunoSEQ multiplex PCR, and the TCRdb table lists in-frame clones only, not all of them. The sample includes 300,000 to 500,000 clones, approximately 85% of them seen just once. The sample comprised PBMCs or T cells enriched from blood (not recorded which). The receptors stem from a woman aged 40 to 50 with acute COVID-19.

The rearrangement joins TRBV27 to TRBJ1-1; possible D gene TRBD1, 6 bases. The CDR3 length is 14 residues. Germline V gene sequence: CDR1 MNHEY, CDR2 SMNVEV (reference sequence). Trimming left V 6 bases short and J 0 bases short, with 11 bases between. The CDR3 region has the DNA TGTGCCAGCAGGGGTGGGGACATGAACACTGAAGCTTTCTTT. Amino acids: CASRGGDMNTEAFF.

The chain links TRBV7-2 to TRBJ2-5; tentatively, D is TRBD2 (7 bases). Trimming cost V 2 bases and J 1 base, with 11 bases left between them. CDR1 is SGHTA and CDR2 is FQGNSA in the germline V gene. The CDR3 covers 15 residues. CDR3 coding DNA: TGTGCCAGCAGCTTACGGCGGGGGCGCCAAGAGACCCAGTACTTC. Translated, it gives CASSLRRGRQETQYF.

The rearrangement uses TRBV11-2 and TRBJ1-1, with no clear D. CDR1 and CDR2 from the germline V gene are SGHAT and FQNNGV. The CDR3 extends over 14 amino acids. V shed 7 bases and J shed 5 bases, with 17 bases lying between them. CDR3 residues: CASKSPGSRTEAFF. The CDR3 nucleotides are TGTGCCAGCAAAAGTCCGGGGAGTAGGACTGAAGCTTTCTTT.

The sample holds a few counts of this clone. The rearrangement uses TRBV4-2 and TRBJ2-1; 8 bases match TRBD2. The length of the CDR3 is 17 residues. The ends lost 0 bases at V and 6 bases at J; junction bases unmatched: 10. CDR1 and CDR2 from the germline V gene are LGHNA and YNFKEQ. The CDR3 coding sequence is TGTGCCAGCAGCCAAGAAGTGACGGGGGGGGCTGGCAATGAGCAGTTCTTC. This translates into CASSQEVTGGAGNEQFF.

This sequence joins TRBV5-1 and TRBJ2-1; 15 bases agree with TRBD2. CDR3 length: 17 residues. V dropped 3 bases and J dropped 11; count of bases not matched to a gene: 12. Germline V gene data show CDR1 as SGHRS and CDR2 as YFSETQ. CDR3 residues: CASSSGLAGGPQSQQFF. The CDR3 region has the DNA TGCGCCAGCAGCTCGGGACTAGCGGGGGGTCCCCAGAGTCAGCAGTTCTTC.

This clone was detected once. The rearrangement links TRBV5-4 to TRBJ1-6; possible D gene TRBD1, 6 bases. CDR1 is SGHNT and CDR2 is YYREEE in the germline V gene (reference sequence). The ends were cut back, 2 bases at V and 8 bases at J, with 14 bases in the middle. The CDR3 is 15 amino acids. The CDR3 protein is CASSFSPGVDSPLHF. For the CDR3, the DNA is TGTGCCAGCAGCTTTAGTCCAGGGGTAGATTCACCCCTCCACTTT.